This entry lists 17 T cell receptor beta chains sequenced from one sample in a study of blood T cells in healthy people across ages. Through a sample-barcoded 5' primer and a J-beta primer mix, a second PCR was run for 7 to 11 cycles. Using its own MiXCR run on the 5' RACE reads, TCRdb lists one record per CDR3 protein. The repertoire holds 550,000 to 750,000 distinct CDR3 sequences, with roughly 21% as singletons. Sequencing used blood. Receptor source: a man aged 65 to 79 in good health.

V and J are TRBV6-5 and TRBJ2-3; 7 bases align to TRBD2. CDR3 length: 14 amino acids. V was clipped by 6 bases and J by 4 bases; unmatched bases: 7. Per the germline V gene, CDR1 is MNHEY and CDR2 is SVGAGI. Written as DNA, the CDR3 is TGTGCCAGCAGCCCGAGCGGGAACGCAGATACGCAGTATTTT. Translating it yields CASSPSGNADTQYF.

The chain uses TRBV20-1 and TRBJ2-1; 10 bases map to TRBD2. Looked up from germline, CDR1 is DFQATT and CDR2 is SNEGSKA (reference sequence). The J segment lost 4 bases and the V segment lost 6 bases, leaving 6 bases of the junction unmatched. The CDR3 covers 14 residues. Here the CDR3 DNA reads TGCAGTGCGCGAGCGGGAGGGAGTTACAATGAGCAGTTCTTC. Translated: CSARAGGSYNEQFF.

The chain joins TRBV20-1 to TRBJ2-7; 7 bases are shared with TRBD1. This CDR3 spans 12 amino acids. The trim removed 6 bases at V and 3 bases at J, leaving 5 bases unmatched. Germline-derived CDR1 and CDR2 are DFQATT and SNEGSKA (reference sequence). CDR3 amino acids: CSAQGGGYEQYF. The CDR3 DNA sequence: TGCAGTGCCCAAGGGGGCGGCTACGAGCAGTACTTC.

On this clonotype itself: The junction departs from the called germline gene at one end, perhaps through a read error. The chain combines TRBV7-9 with TRBJ2-7; D gene unclear. CDR1 is SEHNR and CDR2 is FQNEAQ in the germline V gene (reference sequence). This CDR3 is built from 14 residues. This CDR3 is CASSLISETDERYF. The CDR3 nucleotides read TGTGCCAGCAGCTTAATTAGTGAAACGGACGAGCGGTACTTC.

This clonotype was detected only a few times. In nucleotides, the CDR3 is TGCGCCAGCAGGGTTCCCGGGACAAACACCGGGGAGCTGTTTTTT. This sequence encodes CASRVPGTNTGELFF. The J gene is TRBJ2-2, the V gene TRBV5-1; tentative D call: TRBD1 (6 bases). Trimming removed 5 bases at V and 2 bases at J, with 13 bases between. Germline V gene lookup returns CDR1 SGHRS and CDR2 YFSETQ. The CDR3 runs to 15 residues.

This clonotype was observed a few times. The gene calls are TRBV6-5 and TRBJ1-5; D uncertain. In germline, CDR1 is MNHEY, CDR2 SVGAGI. With 5 bases removed from V and 3 bases from J, the gap between germline ends came to 11 bases. The CDR3 is 14 amino acids. The CDR3 loop reads CASSTRDINQPQHF. CDR3 nucleotide sequence: TGTGCCAGCAGTACCCGGGATATCAATCAGCCCCAGCATTTT.

The chain employs TRBV3-1 and TRBJ2-2; tentative D call: TRBD2 (6 bases). The CDR3 contains 16 residues. The germline V gene has CDR1 LGHDT and CDR2 YNNKEL (reference sequence). V lost 1 base and J lost 2, with 11 bases in between. The CDR3 DNA is TGTGCCAGCAGCCAAGGTGGAGCGGGTAACACCGGGGAGCTGTTTTTT. It is translated as CASSQGGAGNTGELFF.

This clonotype was detected a few times. This chain connects TRBV28 to TRBJ2-5; D might be TRBD1 (5 bases). Deletions cut 6 bases from V and 1 base from J, with 24 bases between. This CDR3 spans 18 amino acids. The germline V gene has CDR1 MDHEN and CDR2 SYDVKM. CDR3: CASRPEAPYRGFQETQYF. Written as DNA, the CDR3 is TGTGCCAGCAGACCAGAGGCTCCTTATAGGGGATTCCAAGAGACCCAGTACTTC.

Only a few counts were recorded for this clonotype. V gene TRBV4-3 combines with J gene TRBJ2-1, with D hard to call. V dropped 1 base and J dropped 5 bases, with 12 bases sitting between them. Germline V gives CDR1 LGHNA, CDR2 YSLEER. The CDR3 is made up of 15 amino acids. CDR3 loop: CASSQALPRDNEQFF. DNA for the CDR3: TGCGCCAGCAGCCAAGCACTCCCCCGGGACAATGAGCAGTTCTTC.

The chain carries TRBV10-3 and TRBJ2-3; no clear D gene. The CDR3 length is 14 residues. Germline values: CDR1 ENHRY, CDR2 SYGVKD. Trimming stripped 4 bases from V and 0 bases from J, with 8 bases between. The CDR3 DNA follows: TGTGCCATCAGTGTTGCCGGGAGCACAGATACGCAGTATTTT. It translates to CAISVAGSTDTQYF.

The rearrangement links TRBV5-8 to TRBJ2-1; TRBD2 agrees at 10 bases. Germline V lookup: CDR1 SGHTS, CDR2 YDEGEE. Unmatched junction bases numbered 17, after V lost 0 bases and J lost 8 bases. The CDR3 is 19 amino acids. The DNA of the CDR3 is TGTGCCAGCAGCTTGGCTAGCGGGAGAGAATTGGCACGGGAGGATGAGCAGTTCTTC. Its protein product is CASSLASGRELAREDEQFF.

The CDR3 sequence: CASSFPLGGRLAKNIQYF. In DNA form, the CDR3 reads TGTGCCAGCAGCTTTCCCTTGGGAGGCAGACTAGCCAAAAACATTCAGTACTTC. This chain connects TRBV11-2 to TRBJ2-4; D may be TRBD2 (6 bases). CDR3 length equals 18 residues. V was cut by 3 bases and J by 0 bases, with 18 bases left in between. Per germline, CDR1 SGHAT and CDR2 FQNNGV.

This chain joins TRBV20-1 and TRBJ2-7; tentatively, D is TRBD1 (6 bases). V was clipped by 4 bases and J by 0 bases, with 10 bases between them. CDR1 and CDR2 from the germline V gene are DFQATT and SNEGSKA (reference sequence). The CDR3 length is 13 residues. The CDR3 DNA follows: TGCAGTGCTATACAGGGCCACTCCTACGAGCAGTACTTC. Its protein product is CSAIQGHSYEQYF.

This clonotype was seen only once. The CDR3 region is CASSRGQKTGELFF. In nucleotides, the CDR3 is TGTGCCAGCAGCCGCGGACAGAAGACCGGGGAGCTGTTTTTT. The chain combines TRBV3-1 with TRBJ2-2; perhaps TRBD1 as D (6 bases). The CDR3 is 14 amino acids. Trimming took 4 bases from V and 5 from J, leaving 11 bases between them. Germline CDR1 reads LGHDT; CDR2 reads YNNKEL (reference sequence).

This chain links TRBV12-3 or TRBV12-4 with TRBJ1-3, with D possibly being TRBD1 (6 bases). This CDR3 is built from 15 residues. V shed 3 bases and J shed 3 bases, with 12 bases lying between them. CDR3 sequence: CASSFGGRGGNTIYF. DNA of the CDR3: TGTGCCAGCAGTTTTGGGGGGCGCGGTGGAAACACCATATATTTT.

The chain combines TRBV12-3 or TRBV12-4 with TRBJ2-7; the match to TRBD2 covers 11 bases. J gave up 3 bases and V 6 bases, and 10 bases lay outside the gene matches. CDR3 size: 16 residues. CDR3 nucleotides: TGTGCCAGCAGCCTGGGGCTGGGACTAGCGGACTACGAGCAGTACTTC. Amino acids: CASSLGLGLADYEQYF.

This clonotype has only a few counts. The chain links TRBV30 to TRBJ2-3; D is uncertain. This CDR3 comprises 15 residues. V was clipped by 3 bases and J by 0 bases, with 13 bases between them. Per germline, CDR1 GTSNPN and CDR2 SVGIG (reference sequence). CDR3 nucleotides: TGTGCCTGGAGGTTGGGCGGCTCTAGCACAGATACGCAGTATTTT. Residues: CAWRLGGSSTDTQYF.